This entry features one TCR beta chain sequence. This clonotype was observed a few times. What antigen it recognizes has not been identified. No clone much larger than this one lies a single base away; base qualities are absent. According to the germline V gene (reference sequence), CDR1 reads LGHDT and CDR2 reads YNNKEL. The cysteine opens and the phenylalanine closes a CDR3 of 11 amino acids. Of all the DNA, just the CDR3 is kept, 33 bases in frame from base 1. At the junction V is shortened by 3 bases and J by 10 bases, with 7 bases in between. Reading the label with the study, this specimen's time point is: newly diagnosed GD, antithyroid drugs for less than 3 months. RNA was extracted from PBMCs in TRIzol for both TCR sequencing and RNA sequencing. The diagnosis of Graves' disease was made according to American Thyroid Association guidelines. Recruitment of patients was carried out at an endocrinology department in Xi'an, China. Each patient gave 7.5 to 10 milliliters of peripheral blood, collected in an EDTA anticoagulant tube. PBMCs were isolated by Ficoll Paque Plus density gradient separation without further T cell sorting. An Agilent 2100 Bioanalyzer and agarose gel were used to assess RNA quality, and a NanoDrop 2000 was used to measure RNA concentration.

This record comes from a study of regulatory T cells in long-lasting Graves disease (dated by TCRdb to the early 2020s). Regarding the study in general: Antithyroid drugs had been taken for less than 3 months by newly diagnosed Graves' disease patients. This study used TCR sequencing and RNA sequencing of peripheral blood to compare persistent Graves' disease patients against newly diagnosed Graves' disease patients. The study was registered as a clinical trial and conducted in China. A total of roughly 35 samples underwent TCR sequencing: around 13 from persistent and 20 from newly diagnosed Graves' disease patients. Results and caveats for the whole study, not just this receptor: Compared with newly diagnosed patients, patients with persistent Graves' disease had lower TCR Shannon entropy and fewer highly expanded clones, which suggests clonal expansion. Persistent patients shared more public clonotypes among themselves (around 3,000) than newly diagnosed patients did (about 1,000). Only the TCR beta chain was sequenced and analyzed. Persistent disease showed preferential use of TRBV28, TRBJ1-2 and TRBJ2-5, whereas newly diagnosed disease favored TRBV20-1 and TRBJ2-1. The study examined only peripheral blood because the primary lesion, thyroid tissue, could not be accessed. As a limitation, the authors acknowledged that the small sample size may reduce accuracy.

The library was obtained by multiplex PCR. TCRdb records Illumina HiSeq 4000 as the sequencer. iRepertoire HTBI primers and Arm-PCR amplification of CDR3 regions were used to construct TCR beta libraries. Before sequencing, the PCR products underwent gel purification. The authors' analysis ran thus. Gene usage analysis of CDR3 amino acid clonotypes used the 62 TRBV and around 13 TRBJ segments found across samples. Filtered high-quality paired reads were merged into contigs using COPE and FqMerger. BLAST was used to align contigs to IMGT TRBV, TRBD and TRBJ reference genes, and CDR3 was defined according to IMGT. Highly expanded clones were defined as clonotypes with a frequency above 0.1%. Shannon entropy served as the measure of repertoire diversity, while the Gini coefficient captured V-J evenness. Clonotypes shared by more than one individual were considered public. TCRdb handled the public reads itself, with Q25 trimming in fastp and clone calling in MiXCR, and kept productive beta chains. Every CDR3 protein is listed once, alongside the most common genes and DNA of its rows. The V and J calls shown here were made by TCRdb, not taken from the authors' results. A total of around 420,000 distinct CDR3 sequences appear in this sample, 15% of them only once. Of the sample, about 8.3% is held by the ten largest clones.

These data were also reused for a study on T cells in Graves' hyperthyroidism and ophthalmopathy. Per that second paper: Stable Graves' hyperthyroidism was defined as the absence of progression to ophthalmopathy over 18 months of follow-up. Hyperthyroidism patients were newly diagnosed, with disease duration under 2 months, and aged 18 to 65 years. Patients with uncontrolled infections, other autoimmune diseases, pregnancy or lactation were excluded. Clinical symptoms, serum thyroxine and TRAb, thyroid ultrasound, and orbital computed tomography formed the basis for the diagnoses. For the first round of RT-PCR on the TCR CDR3, the HTBI primer set was used together with the Qiagen OneStep RT-PCR kit. Blood samples also contained most of the expanded thyroid clonotypes (frequency above 0.001), which suggests that blood repertoires may reflect thyroid immune responses. Ophthalmopathy was separated from stable hyperthyroidism by a 13 V-J signature model, with 85% to 90% sensitivity and 81% to 82% specificity obtained in cross-validation and 80%/75% obtained in testing. In validation, the model predicted progression to ophthalmopathy with 55% to 71% sensitivity and 72% to 75% specificity, a median of approximately 6.7 months before onset. TCR V-J signatures able to tell the groups apart were searched for in a discovery cohort of approximately 95 patients, of whom approximately 40 had Graves' ophthalmopathy and under 65 had stable Graves' hyperthyroidism. Prospective prediction of ophthalmopathy was tested in an independent validation cohort of some 20 hyperthyroidism patients and 17 patients who later progressed to ophthalmopathy. The 90 to 100 discovery patients were randomly divided into training and test sets at a 7:3 ratio. The study also compared thyroid tissue and blood T-cell repertoires from about six Graves' hyperthyroidism patients. After sampling, hyperthyroidism patients received methimazole starting at 30 mg daily, and ophthalmopathy patients received high-dose intravenous methylprednisolone. The libraries were constructed in a second round of multiplex PCR and then size-selected and purified. Sequencing of the libraries was done on an Illumina HiSeq2000 using paired-end 100 bp reads. SOAPnuke was used to process the raw data, throwing out any read that contained adapters or uncalled bases, had a mean Phred below 15, or lacked an exact constant-primer or identifier match. High-quality paired reads were merged using COPE v1.2.5, and each unique nucleotide sequence was defined as a clonotype. MiTCR v1.1 was used to align the clonotypes against IMGT TRBV, TRBD and TRBJ reference segments. Analysis was restricted to V-J combinations with a frequency above 0.0001, which covered about 99% of repertoires. The TCS score was defined as F50 (clonal expansion) divided by E x V (chaos), with BLOSUM62-based TCRdist calculated between CDR3 peptides within each V-J. Welch's t-statistics and random forest reduced approximately 520 V-J features to about 13, which were used in a naive Bayes classifier (R e1071). Sample size was not statistically predetermined, and blinding of investigators to group allocation was not performed. The paper reports TCR Vbeta CDR3 sequencing of roughly 140 peripheral blood samples: some 41 ophthalmopathy, fewer than 85 hyperthyroidism and 17 progressor patients.

The V gene is TRBV3-1 and the J gene is TRBJ2-1; the D gene cannot be resolved reliably. The TCR sequence derives from a woman aged 40 to 49 with Graves disease. Donor details come from another sample of the same person, matched by shared clones. Sequencing was performed on peripheral blood mononuclear cells (PBMCs), taken at new diagnosis, from a patient treated with antithyroid drugs. The CDR3 protein: CASSQLREQFF. The DNA is TGTGCCAGCAGCCAGCTCCGGGAGCAGTTCTTC.